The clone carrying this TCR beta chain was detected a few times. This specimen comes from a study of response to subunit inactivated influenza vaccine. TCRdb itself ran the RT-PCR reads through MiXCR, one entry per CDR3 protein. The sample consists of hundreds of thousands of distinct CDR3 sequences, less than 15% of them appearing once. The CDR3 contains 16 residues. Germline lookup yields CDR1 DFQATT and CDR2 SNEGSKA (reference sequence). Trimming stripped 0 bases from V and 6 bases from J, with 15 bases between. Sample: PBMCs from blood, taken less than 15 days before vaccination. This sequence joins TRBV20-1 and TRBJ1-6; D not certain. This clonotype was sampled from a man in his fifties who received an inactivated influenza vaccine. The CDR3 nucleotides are TGCAGTGCTAGAGATACCGGGAAGCGGAGTAATTCACCCCTCCACTTT. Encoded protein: CSARDTGKRSNSPLHF.